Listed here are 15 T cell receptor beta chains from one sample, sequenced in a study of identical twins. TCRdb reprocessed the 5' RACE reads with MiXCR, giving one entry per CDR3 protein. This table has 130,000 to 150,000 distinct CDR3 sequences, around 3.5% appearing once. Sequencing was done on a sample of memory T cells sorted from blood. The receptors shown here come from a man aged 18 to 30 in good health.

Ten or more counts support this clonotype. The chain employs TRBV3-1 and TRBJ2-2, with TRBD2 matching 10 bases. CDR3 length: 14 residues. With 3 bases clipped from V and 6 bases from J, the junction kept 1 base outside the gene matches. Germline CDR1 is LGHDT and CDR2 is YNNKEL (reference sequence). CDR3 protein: CASSHLAGAGELFF. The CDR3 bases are TGTGCCAGCAGCCATCTAGCGGGAGCCGGGGAGCTGTTTTTT.

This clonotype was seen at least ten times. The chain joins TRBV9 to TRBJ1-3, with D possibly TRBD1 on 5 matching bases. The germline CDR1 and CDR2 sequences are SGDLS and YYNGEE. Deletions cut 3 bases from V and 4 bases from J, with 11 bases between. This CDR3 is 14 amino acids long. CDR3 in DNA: TGTGCCAGCAGCGGCAGGGTGAGGGGAAACACCATATATTTT. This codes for CASSGRVRGNTIYF. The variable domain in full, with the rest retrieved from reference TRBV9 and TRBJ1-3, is DSGVTQTPKHLITATGQRVTLRCSPRSGDLSVYWYQQSLDQGLQFLIQYYNGEERAKGNILERFSAQQFPDLHSELNLSSLELGDSALYFCASSGRVRGNTIYFGEGSWLTVV.

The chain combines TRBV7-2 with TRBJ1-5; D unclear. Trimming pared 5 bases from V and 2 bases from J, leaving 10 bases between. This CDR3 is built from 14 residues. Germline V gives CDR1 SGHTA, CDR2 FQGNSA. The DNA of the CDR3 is TGTGCCAGCAGCGAGAGACGTGGCAATCAGCCCCAGCATTTT. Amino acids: CASSERRGNQPQHF.

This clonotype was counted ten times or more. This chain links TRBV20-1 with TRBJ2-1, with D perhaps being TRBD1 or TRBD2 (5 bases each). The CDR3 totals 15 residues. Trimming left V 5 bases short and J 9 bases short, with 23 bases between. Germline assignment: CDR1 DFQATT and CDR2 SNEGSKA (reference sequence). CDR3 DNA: TGCAGTGCTCCGGATGCCGGGACGACCAAATCTGAGCAGTTCTTC. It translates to CSAPDAGTTKSEQFF.

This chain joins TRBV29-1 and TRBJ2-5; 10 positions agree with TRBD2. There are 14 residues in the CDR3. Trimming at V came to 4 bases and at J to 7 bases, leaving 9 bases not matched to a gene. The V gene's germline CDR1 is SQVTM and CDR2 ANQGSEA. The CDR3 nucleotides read TGCAGCGTTGTTCTCGCTAGCGGGAGAGCGACCCAGTACTTC. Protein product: CSVVLASGRATQYF.

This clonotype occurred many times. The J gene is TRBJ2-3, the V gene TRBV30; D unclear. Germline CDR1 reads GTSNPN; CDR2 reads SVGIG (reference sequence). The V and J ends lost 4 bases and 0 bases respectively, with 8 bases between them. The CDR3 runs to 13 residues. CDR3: CAWNSRSTDTQYF. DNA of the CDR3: TGTGCCTGGAATAGCCGAAGCACAGATACGCAGTATTTT.

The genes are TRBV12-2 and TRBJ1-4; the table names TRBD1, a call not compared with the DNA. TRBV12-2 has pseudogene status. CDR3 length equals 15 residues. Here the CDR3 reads CASRLVAGGKEKLFF. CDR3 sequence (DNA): TGTGCAAGTCGCTTAGTAGCAGGGGGCAAGGAAAAACTGTTTTTT.

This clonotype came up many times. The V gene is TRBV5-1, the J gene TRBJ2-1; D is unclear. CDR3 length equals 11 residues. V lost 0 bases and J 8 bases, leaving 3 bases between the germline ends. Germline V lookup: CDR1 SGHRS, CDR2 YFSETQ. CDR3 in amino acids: CASSLVDEQFF. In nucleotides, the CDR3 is TGCGCCAGCAGCTTGGTCGATGAGCAGTTCTTC.

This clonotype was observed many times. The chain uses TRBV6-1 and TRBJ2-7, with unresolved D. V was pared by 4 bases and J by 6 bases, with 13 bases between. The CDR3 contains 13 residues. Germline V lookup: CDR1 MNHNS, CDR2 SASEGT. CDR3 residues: CASSADYVVEQYF. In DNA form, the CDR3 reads TGTGCCAGCAGTGCCGATTATGTGGTCGAGCAGTACTTC.

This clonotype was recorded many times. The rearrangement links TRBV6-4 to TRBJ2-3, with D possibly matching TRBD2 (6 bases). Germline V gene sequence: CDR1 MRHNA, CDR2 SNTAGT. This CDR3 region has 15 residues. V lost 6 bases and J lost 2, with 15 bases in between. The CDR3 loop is CASSRDFSATDTQYF. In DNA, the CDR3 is TGTGCCAGCAGCCGGGACTTCTCCGCCACAGATACGCAGTATTTT.

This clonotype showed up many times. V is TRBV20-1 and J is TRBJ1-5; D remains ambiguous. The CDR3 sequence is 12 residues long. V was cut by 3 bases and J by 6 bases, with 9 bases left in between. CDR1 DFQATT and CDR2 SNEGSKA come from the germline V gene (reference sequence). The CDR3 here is CSASSGAQPQHF. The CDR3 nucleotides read TGCAGTGCTAGTTCCGGCGCTCAGCCCCAGCATTTT.

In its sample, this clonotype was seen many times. The CDR3 nucleotides read TGTGCCAGCAGCTTAGATTGGAACTACGAGCAGTACGTC. This translates into CASSLDWNYEQYV. The gene calls are TRBV11-2 and TRBJ2-7; D is undetermined. Germline loops: CDR1 SGHAT, CDR2 FQNNGV. Trimming took 0 bases from V and 3 from J, leaving 6 bases between them. The CDR3 covers 13 residues.

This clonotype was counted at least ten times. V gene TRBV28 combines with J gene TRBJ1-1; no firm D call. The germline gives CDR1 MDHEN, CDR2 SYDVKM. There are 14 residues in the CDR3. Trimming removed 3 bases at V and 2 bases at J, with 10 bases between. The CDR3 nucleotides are TGTGCCAGCAGTTTTGTTGACATAAACACTGAAGCTTTCTTT. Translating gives CASSFVDINTEAFF.

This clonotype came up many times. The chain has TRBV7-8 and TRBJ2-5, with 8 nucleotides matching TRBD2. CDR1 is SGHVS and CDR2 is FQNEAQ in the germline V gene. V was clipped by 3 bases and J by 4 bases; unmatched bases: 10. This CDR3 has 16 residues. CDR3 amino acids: CASSFSTGTSGETQYF. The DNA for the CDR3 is TGTGCCAGCAGCTTCAGCACCGGGACTAGTGGAGAGACCCAGTACTTC.

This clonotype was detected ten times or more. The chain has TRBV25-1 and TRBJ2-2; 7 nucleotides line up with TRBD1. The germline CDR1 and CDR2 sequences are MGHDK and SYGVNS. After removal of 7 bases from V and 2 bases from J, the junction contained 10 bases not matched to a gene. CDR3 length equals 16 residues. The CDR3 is CASIQTGTANTGELFF. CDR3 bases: TGTGCCAGCATCCAAACCGGGACAGCAAACACCGGGGAGCTGTTTTTT.